This T cell receptor (beta chain) is drawn from a study of T cell repertoires in cytomegalovirus infection. Study-level findings and limits: Summed public TCR beta family frequency identified CMV carriers bearing the relevant HLA.

TCRdb independently ran MiXCR on the reads; one entry per CDR3 protein. The data hold around 450,000 distinct CDR3 sequences, with roughly 30% observed a single time. This CDR3 is 14 amino acids long. The germline CDR1 and CDR2 sequences are SGHDN and FVKESK. V was clipped by 1 base and J by 7 bases, with 11 bases between them. As concerns this clonotype: Its cognate antigen is unknown.

The V and J genes are TRBV14 and TRBJ2-1; perhaps TRBD2 as D (5 bases). The receptor comes from a human donor in good health (CMV status not recorded). Some clones in this sample may be carry-over from other donors' samples. The sample comprised PBMCs. Written as DNA, the CDR3 is TGTGCCAGCAGCCAAGTGGGTAGCGTAAATGAGCAGTTCTTC. Its protein product is CASSQVGSVNEQFF.